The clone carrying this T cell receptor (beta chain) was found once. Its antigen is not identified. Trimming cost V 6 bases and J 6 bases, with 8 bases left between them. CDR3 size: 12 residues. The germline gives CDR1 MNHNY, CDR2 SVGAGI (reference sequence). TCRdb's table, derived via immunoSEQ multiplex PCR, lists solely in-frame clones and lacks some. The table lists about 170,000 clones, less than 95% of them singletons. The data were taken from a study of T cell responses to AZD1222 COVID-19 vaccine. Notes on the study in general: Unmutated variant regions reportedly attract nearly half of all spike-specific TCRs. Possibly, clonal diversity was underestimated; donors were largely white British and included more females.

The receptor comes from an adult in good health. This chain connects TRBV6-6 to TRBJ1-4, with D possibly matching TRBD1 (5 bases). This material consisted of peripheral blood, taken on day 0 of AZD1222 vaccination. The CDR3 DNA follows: TGTGCCAGCAGAGGGGCCGATGAAAAACTGTTTTTT. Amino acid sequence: CASRGADEKLFF.